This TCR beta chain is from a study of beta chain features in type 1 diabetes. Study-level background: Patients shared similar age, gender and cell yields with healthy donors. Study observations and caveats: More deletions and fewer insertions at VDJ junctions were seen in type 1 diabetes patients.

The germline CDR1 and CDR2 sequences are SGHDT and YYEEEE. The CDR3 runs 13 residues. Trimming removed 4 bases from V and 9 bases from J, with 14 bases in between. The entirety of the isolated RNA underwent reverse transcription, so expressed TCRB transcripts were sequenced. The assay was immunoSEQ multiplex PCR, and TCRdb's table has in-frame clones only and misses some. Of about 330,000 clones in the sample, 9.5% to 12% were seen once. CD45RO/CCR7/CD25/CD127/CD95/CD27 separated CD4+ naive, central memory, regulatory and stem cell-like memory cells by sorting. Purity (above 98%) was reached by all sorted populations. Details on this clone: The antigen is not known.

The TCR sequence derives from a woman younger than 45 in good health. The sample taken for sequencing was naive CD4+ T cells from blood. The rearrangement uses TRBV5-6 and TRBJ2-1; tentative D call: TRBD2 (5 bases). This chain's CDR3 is CASSVRGPGEQFF. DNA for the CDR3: TGTGCCAGCAGCGTCCGCGGGCCGGGTGAGCAGTTCTTC.